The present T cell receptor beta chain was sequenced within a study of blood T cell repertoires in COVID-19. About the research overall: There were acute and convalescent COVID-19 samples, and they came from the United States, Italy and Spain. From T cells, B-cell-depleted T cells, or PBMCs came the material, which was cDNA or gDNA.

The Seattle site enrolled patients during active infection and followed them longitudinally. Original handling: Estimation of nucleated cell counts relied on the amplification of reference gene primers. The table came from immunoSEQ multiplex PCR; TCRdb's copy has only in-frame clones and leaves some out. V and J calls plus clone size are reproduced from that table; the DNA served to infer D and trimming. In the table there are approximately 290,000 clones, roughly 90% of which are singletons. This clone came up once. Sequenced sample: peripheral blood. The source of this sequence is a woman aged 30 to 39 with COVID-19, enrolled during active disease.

Here the CDR3 reads CASSPSKTNTDTQYF. The CDR3 DNA follows: TGTGCCAGCTCACCAAGTAAGACTAACACAGATACGCAGTATTTT. The genes are TRBV18 and TRBJ2-3, with D possibly TRBD2 on 5 matching bases. CDR1 is KGHSH, CDR2 LQKENI, per germline. The CDR3 is 15 amino acids. The V end lost 2 bases, the J end lost 2 bases, and 11 bases lay between the germline ends.